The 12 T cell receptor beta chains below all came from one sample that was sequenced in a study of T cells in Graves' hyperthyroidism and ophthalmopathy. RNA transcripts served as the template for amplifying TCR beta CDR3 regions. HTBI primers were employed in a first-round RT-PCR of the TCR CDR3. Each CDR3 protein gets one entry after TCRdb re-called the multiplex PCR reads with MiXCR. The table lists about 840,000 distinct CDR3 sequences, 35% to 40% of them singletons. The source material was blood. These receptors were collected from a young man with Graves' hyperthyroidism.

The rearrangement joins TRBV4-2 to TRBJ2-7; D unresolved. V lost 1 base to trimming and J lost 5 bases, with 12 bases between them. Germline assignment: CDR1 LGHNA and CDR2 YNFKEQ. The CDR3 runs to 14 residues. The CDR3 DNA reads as TGTGCCAGCAGCCAAGCTTGGGTCGCGGACGAGCAGTACTTC. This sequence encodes CASSQAWVADEQYF.

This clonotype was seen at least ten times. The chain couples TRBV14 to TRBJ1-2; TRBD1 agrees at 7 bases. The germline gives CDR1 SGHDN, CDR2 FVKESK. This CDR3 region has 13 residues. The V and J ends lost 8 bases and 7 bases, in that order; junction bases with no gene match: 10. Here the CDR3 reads CASAAGGNLGYTF. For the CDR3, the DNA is TGTGCCAGCGCAGCAGGGGGTAATCTTGGCTACACCTTC.

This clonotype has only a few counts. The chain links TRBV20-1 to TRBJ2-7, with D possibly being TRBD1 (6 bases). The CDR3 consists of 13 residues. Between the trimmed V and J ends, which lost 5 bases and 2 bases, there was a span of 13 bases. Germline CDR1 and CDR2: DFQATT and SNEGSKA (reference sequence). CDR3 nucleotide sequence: TGCAGTGCTTCTCGGGACACGGCCTACGAGCAGTACTTC. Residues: CSASRDTAYEQYF.

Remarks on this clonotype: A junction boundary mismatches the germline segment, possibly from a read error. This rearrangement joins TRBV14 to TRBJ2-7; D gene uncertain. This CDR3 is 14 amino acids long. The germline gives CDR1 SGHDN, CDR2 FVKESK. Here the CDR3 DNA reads TGTGCCAGCAGCCAAGATCAGAACTTCTACGGGCAGTACTTC. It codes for CASSQDQNFYGQYF.

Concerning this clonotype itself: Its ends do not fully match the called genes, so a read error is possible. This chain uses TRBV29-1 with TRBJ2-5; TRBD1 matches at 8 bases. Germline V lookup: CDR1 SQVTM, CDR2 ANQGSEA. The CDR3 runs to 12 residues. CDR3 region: CSVRTGQEAQYF. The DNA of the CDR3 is TGCAGCGTCCGGACAGGGCAAGAGGCCCAGTACTTC. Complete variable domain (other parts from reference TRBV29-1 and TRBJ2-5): SAVISQKPSRDICQRGTSLTIQCQVDSQVTMMFWYRQQPGQSLTLIATANQGSEATYESGFVIDKFPISRPNLTFSTLTVSNMSPEDSSIYLCSVRTGQEAQYFGPGTRLLVL.

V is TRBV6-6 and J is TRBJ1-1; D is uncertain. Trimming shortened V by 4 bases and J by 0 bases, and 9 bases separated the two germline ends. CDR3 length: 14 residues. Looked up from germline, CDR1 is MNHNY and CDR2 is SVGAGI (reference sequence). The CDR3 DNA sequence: TGTGCCAGCAGTTTCAGGTCTATGAACACTGAAGCTTTCTTT. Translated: CASSFRSMNTEAFF.

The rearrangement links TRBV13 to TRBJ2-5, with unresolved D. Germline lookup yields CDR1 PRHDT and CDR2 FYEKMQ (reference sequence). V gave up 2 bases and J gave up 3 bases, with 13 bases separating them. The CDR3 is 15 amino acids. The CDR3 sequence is CASSLSLGSKETQYF. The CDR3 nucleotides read TGTGCCAGCAGCTTATCTCTCGGCAGTAAAGAGACCCAGTACTTC.

The CDR3, as DNA: TGTGCCAGCAGTGAGGCTCGGGGGACAGGGGCCAACGTCCTGACTTTC. It encodes CASSEARGTGANVLTF. The rearrangement links TRBV2 to TRBJ2-6; D is tentatively TRBD1 or TRBD2 (6 bases each). The CDR3 has 16 residues. Germline V gene lookup returns CDR1 SNHLY and CDR2 FYNNEI. V dropped 3 bases and J dropped 4 bases, with 13 bases sitting between them.

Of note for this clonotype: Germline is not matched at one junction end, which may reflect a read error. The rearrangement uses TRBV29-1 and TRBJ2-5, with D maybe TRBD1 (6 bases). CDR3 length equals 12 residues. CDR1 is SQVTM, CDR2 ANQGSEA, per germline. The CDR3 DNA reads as TGCAGCGCAAGGACAGTCCAAGGGACCCAGTACTTC. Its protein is CSARTVQGTQYF. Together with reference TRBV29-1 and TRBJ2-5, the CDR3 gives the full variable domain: SAVISQKPSRDICQRGTSLTIQCQVDSQVTMMFWYRQQPGQSLTLIATANQGSEATYESGFVIDKFPISRPNLTFSTLTVSNMSPEDSSIYLCSARTVQGTQYFGPGTRLLVL.

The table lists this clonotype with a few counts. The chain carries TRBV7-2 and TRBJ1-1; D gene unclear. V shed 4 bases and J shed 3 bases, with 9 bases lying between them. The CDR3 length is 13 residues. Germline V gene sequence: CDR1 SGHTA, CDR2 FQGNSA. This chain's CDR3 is CASSYSVYTEAFF. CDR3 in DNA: TGTGCCAGCAGCTATTCAGTCTACACTGAAGCTTTCTTT.

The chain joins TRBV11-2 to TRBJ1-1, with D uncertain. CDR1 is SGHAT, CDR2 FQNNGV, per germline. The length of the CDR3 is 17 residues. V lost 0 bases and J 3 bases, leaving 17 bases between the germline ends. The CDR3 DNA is TGTGCCAGCAGCTTAGATCCTCAAAACCCGCGCGACACTGAAGCTTTCTTT. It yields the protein CASSLDPQNPRDTEAFF.

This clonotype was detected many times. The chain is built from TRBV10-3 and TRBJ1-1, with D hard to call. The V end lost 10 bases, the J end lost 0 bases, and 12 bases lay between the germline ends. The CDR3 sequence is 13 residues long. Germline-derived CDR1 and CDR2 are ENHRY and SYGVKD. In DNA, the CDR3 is TGTGCCACTTATGACCTTATGAACACTGAAGCTTTCTTT. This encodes CATYDLMNTEAFF.